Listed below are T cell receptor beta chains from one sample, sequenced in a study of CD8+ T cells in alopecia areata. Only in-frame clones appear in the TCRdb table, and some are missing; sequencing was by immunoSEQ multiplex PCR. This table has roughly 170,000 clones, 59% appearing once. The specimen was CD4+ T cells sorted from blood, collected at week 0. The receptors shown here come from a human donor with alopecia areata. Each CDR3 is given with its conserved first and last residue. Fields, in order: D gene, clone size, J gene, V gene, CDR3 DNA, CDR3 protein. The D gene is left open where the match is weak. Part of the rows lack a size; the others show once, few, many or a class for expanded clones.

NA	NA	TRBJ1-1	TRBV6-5	TGTGCCAGCAGTTACTCGAGTGTCCTGAACACTGAAGCTTTCTTT	CASSYSSVLNTEAFF
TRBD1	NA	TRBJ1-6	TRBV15	TGTGCCACCAGCAGGGACAGGGTTGTGTCACCCCTCCACTTT	CATSRDRVVSPLHF
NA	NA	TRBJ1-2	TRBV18	TGTGCCAGCTCACCGGTGGCCGGGTCTGGGTCCAACTATGGCTACACCTTC	CASSPVAGSGSNYGYTF
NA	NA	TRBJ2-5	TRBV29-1	TGCAGCGTTTGTCACAGGGAAAAAGAGACCCAGTACTTC	CSVCHREKETQYF
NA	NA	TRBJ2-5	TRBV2	TGTGCCAGCAGTGAATCGAGGACTGCGGACTTC	CASSESRTADF
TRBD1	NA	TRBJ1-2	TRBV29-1	TGCAGCGTCGACCCGGGACAGGGACATGGCTACACCTTC	CSVDPGQGHGYTF
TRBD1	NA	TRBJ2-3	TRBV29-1	TGCAGCGTTACGGACAGGCGGAGCACAGATACGCAGTATTTT	CSVTDRRSTDTQYF
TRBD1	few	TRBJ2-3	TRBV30	TGTGCCTGGTTACGACAGGGGTCAGATACGCAGTATTTT	CAWLRQGSDTQYF
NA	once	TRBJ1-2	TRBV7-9	TGTGCCAGCAGCTTAGCGCCCTCGCGAACACGATCGGGCTACACCTTC	CASSLAPSRTRSGYTF
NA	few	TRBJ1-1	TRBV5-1	TGCGCCAGCAGCTTGGACGGCAGGCAAACTGAAGCTTTCTTT	CASSLDGRQTEAFF
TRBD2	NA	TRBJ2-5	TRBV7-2	TGTGCCAGCAGCTTAGTGTGGGCGGGAGGTCAAGAGACCCAGTACTTC	CASSLVWAGGQETQYF
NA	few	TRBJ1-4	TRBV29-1	TGCAGCGTTGTGGGTTTAGATGAAAAACTGTTTTTT	CSVVGLDEKLFF
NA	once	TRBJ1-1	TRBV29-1	TGCAGCGTTGAAGAAGTGCCAGGACCGAACACTGAAGCTTTCTTT	CSVEEVPGPNTEAFF
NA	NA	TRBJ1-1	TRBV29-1	TGCAGCGTTGACACTGAAGCTTTCTTT	CSVDTEAFF
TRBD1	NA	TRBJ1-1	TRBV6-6	TGTGCCAGCGGACAGGGGGCGAACACTGAAGCTTTCTTT	CASGQGANTEAFF
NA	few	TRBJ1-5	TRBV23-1	TGCGCCAGCCACAGGGATCAGCCCCAGCATTTT	CASHRDQPQHF
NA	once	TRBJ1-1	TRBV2	TGTGCCAGCAGCAATGTCGTATACACTGAAGCTTTCTTT	CASSNVVYTEAFF
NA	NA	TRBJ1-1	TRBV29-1	TGCAGCGCCAGGCCCAGGCTGAACACTGAAGCTTTCTTT	CSARPRLNTEAFF
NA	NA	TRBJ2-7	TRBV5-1	TGCGCCAGCAGCTTGGCTAACAGGGATGGCGAGCAGTACTTC	CASSLANRDGEQYF
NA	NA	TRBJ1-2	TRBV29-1	TGCAGCGTTGATCGGCAGGGCATCTATGGCTACACCTTC	CSVDRQGIYGYTF
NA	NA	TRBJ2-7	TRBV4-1	TGCGCCAGCAGCCAAGATGAGAATTTGTTCCGCTACGAGCAGTACTTC	CASSQDENLFRYEQYF
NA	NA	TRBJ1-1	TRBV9	TGTGCCAGCAGCGCCGACCCTCGTAGAACTGAAGCTTTCTTT	CASSADPRRTEAFF
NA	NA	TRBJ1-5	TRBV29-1	TGCAGCGCATCCCTTTCAGGGAATCAGCCCCAGCATTTT	CSASLSGNQPQHF
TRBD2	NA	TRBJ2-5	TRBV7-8	TGTGCCAGCAGCATAAGTGGACTAGATCGGCAAGAGACCCAGTACTTC	CASSISGLDRQETQYF
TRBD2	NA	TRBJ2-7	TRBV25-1	TGTGCCAGCAGTCCCGCGGGGGTGGGATTAAGGTACGAGCAGTACTTC	CASSPAGVGLRYEQYF
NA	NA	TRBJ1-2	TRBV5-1	TGCGCCAGCAGCGAAGCTAACTATGGCTACACCTTC	CASSEANYGYTF
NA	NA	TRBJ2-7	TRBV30	TGTGCCTGGACAACGACCTACGAGCAGTACTTC	CAWTTTYEQYF
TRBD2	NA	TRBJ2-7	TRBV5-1	TGCGCCAGCAGCTTGTCTAGCGGGGGGCCCCGTGAGGAGCAGTACTTC	CASSLSSGGPREEQYF
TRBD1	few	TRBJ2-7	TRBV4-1	TGCGCCAGCAGCCGGCTAGGACAGGCCTCCTCCTACGAGCAGTACTTC	CASSRLGQASSYEQYF
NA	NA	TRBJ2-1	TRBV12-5	TGTGCTAGTGGTCCCGGGAAGTTCTACAATGAGCAGTTCTTC	CASGPGKFYNEQFF
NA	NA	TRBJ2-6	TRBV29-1	TGCAGCGTTGAGGACATTACAGGGAGTGGGGCCAACGTCCTGACTTTC	CSVEDITGSGANVLTF
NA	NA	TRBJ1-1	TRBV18	TGTGCCAGCTCATCCCATGGCGATGAAGCTTTCTTT	CASSSHGDEAFF
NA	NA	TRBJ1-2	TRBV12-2	TGTGCAAGTCGGGCGGCAGATAACTATGGCTACACCTTC	CASRAADNYGYTF
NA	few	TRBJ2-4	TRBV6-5	TGTGCCAGCAGTTACTCACAGAAAGCCAAAAACATTCAGTACTTC	CASSYSQKAKNIQYF
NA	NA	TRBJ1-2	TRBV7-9	TGTGCCAGCAGCCCGACAGCCGGGGCCTACGCCTTC	CASSPTAGAYAF
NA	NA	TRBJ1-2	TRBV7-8	TGTGCCAGCACCCCCTCGACAACTAGCTATGGCTACACCTTC	CASTPSTTSYGYTF
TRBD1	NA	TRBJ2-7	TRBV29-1	TGCAGCGTTGATCCCGGACAGGGCGGCTACGAGCAGTACTTC	CSVDPGQGGYEQYF
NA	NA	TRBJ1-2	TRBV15	TGTGCCACCAGCAGAGATCCAAAGGCCTATGGCTACACCTTC	CATSRDPKAYGYTF
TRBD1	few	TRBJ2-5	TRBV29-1	TGCAGCGTTGAGGGGACAGGGTCGGAGACCCAGTACTTC	CSVEGTGSETQYF
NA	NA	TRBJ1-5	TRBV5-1	TGCGCCAGCAGCTTGCAAGGATCTGATCAGCCCCAGCATTTT	CASSLQGSDQPQHF
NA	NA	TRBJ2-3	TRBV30	TGTGCCTGGAAAGTGGGCGGGGGCACAGATACGCAGTATTTT	CAWKVGGGTDTQYF
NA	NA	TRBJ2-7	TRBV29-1	TGCAGCGTTGGGGGACGGTTAAGCTCCTACGAGCAGTACTTC	CSVGGRLSSYEQYF
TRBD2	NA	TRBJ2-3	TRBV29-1	TGCAGCGCCGTCGCGGGGGGCACAGATACGCAGTATTTT	CSAVAGGTDTQYF
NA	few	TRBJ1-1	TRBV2	TGTGCCAGCAGTGAAGAGAGGACTGAAGCTTTCTTT	CASSEERTEAFF
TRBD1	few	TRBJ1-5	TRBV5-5	TGTGCCAGCAGCTTTGACAGGGCAAATCAGCCCCAGCATTTT	CASSFDRANQPQHF
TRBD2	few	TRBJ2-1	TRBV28	TGTGCCAGCAGTTCCAATCCCGGGACTAGCGGCAACAATGAGCAGTTCTTC	CASSSNPGTSGNNEQFF